The 5 T cell receptor beta chains listed next were all sequenced from one sample in a study of cytomegalovirus exposure and HLA in healthy donors. 13 Jbeta primers and 60 Vbeta primers were used for the PCR. TCRdb's copy holds only in-frame clones and misses some; the assay was immunoSEQ multiplex PCR. The table records 99,000 or so clones, under 85% of them present only once. Material: PBMCs. The receptors were sampled from a woman between 40 and 55 years old in good health and CMV-seropositive.

This rearrangement joins TRBV4-2 to TRBJ2-1; 8 positions agree with TRBD1. V lost 1 base, J lost 4 bases, and 6 bases stayed unmatched. The germline gives CDR1 LGHNA, CDR2 YNFKEQ. The CDR3 spans 16 residues. CDR3 residues: CASSQVDRDLYNEQFF. In DNA, the CDR3 is TGTGCCAGCAGCCAAGTGGACAGGGATCTTTACAATGAGCAGTTCTTC.

CDR3 bases: TGTGCCAGTAGTAAGGAGGGGGCCAGTCAGCCCCAGCATTTT. Translation gives CASSKEGASQPQHF. The V call is TRBV19, the J call TRBJ1-5; 7 bases fit TRBD1. CDR1 and CDR2 from the germline V gene are LNHDA and SQIVND (reference sequence). The CDR3 spans 14 residues. V trimming: 4 bases; J trimming: 6 bases; junction bases outside the gene matches: 6.

This clone was detected only a few times. The gene calls are TRBV7-9 and TRBJ2-7; 9 bases line up with TRBD1. This CDR3 comprises 16 residues. V lost 5 bases to trimming and J lost 0 bases; unmatched junction nucleotides: 8. Germline CDR1 SEHNR, CDR2 FQNEAQ (reference sequence). CDR3 in DNA: TGTGCCAGCAGCGCAACGGACAGGGGATACTCCTACGAGCAGTACTTC. This encodes CASSATDRGYSYEQYF.

This clone was observed a single time. V and J are TRBV28 and TRBJ1-6; possible D gene TRBD1, 5 bases. Trimming left V 3 bases short and J 0 bases short, with 18 bases between. CDR1 is MDHEN, CDR2 SYDVKM, per germline. This CDR3 spans 19 amino acids. The CDR3, as DNA: TGTGCCAGCAGTTTTCTGAGTCTTGGGCAGGGCTCCTATAATTCACCCCTCCACTTT. Its protein is CASSFLSLGQGSYNSPLHF.

V gene TRBV11-3 combines with J gene TRBJ2-7; no firm D call. Deletions cut 4 bases from V and 3 bases from J, with 10 bases between. This CDR3 contains 13 residues. Germline V lookup: CDR1 SGHNT, CDR2 YENEEA. This CDR3 is CASSSPRLYEQYF. DNA of the CDR3: TGTGCCAGCAGCTCACCGAGACTCTACGAGCAGTACTTC.